The 3 T cell receptor beta chains given below trace back to one sample, sequenced in a study of regulatory T cells in long-lasting Graves disease. CDR3-region Arm-PCR and iRepertoire HTBI primers produced the TCR beta libraries. One entry per CDR3 protein, called by TCRdb with MiXCR from the multiplex PCR reads. The sample has 620,000 or so distinct CDR3 sequences; less than 20% are singletons. Time point noted: newly diagnosed GD, antithyroid drugs for less than 3 months. From PBMCs, RNA was extracted and then used to make the TCR library. Separately, the same data were catalogued under a study of T cells in Graves' hyperthyroidism and ophthalmopathy.

The material was peripheral blood mononuclear cells (PBMCs), obtained at new diagnosis, from a patient treated with antithyroid drugs. These receptors were obtained from a woman aged 30 to 39 with Graves disease.

This clonotype has only a few counts. CDR3 coding DNA: TGTGCCAGTAGTATCCGCGGACAGGGGAATGGCTACACCTTC. It encodes CASSIRGQGNGYTF. The chain has TRBV19 and TRBJ1-2, with 9 nucleotides matching TRBD1. Germline V gene data show CDR1 as LNHDA and CDR2 as SQIVND (reference sequence). With 3 bases clipped from V and 6 bases from J, the junction kept 5 bases outside the gene matches. The CDR3 length is 14 residues.

This clonotype has at least ten counts. The chain combines TRBV20-1 with TRBJ1-2; D call uncertain. Deletions cut 5 bases from V and 4 bases from J, with 11 bases between. Germline lookup yields CDR1 DFQATT and CDR2 SNEGSKA (reference sequence). CDR3 length: 12 residues. The CDR3 nucleotides are TGCAGTGCTTCCCTACTCGGCTATGGCTACACCTTC. Translating gives CSASLLGYGYTF.

This clonotype has a count of ten or more. The V and J genes are TRBV6-5 and TRBJ1-2; TRBD1 matches 7 bases. From germline, CDR1 is MNHEY and CDR2 SVGAGI. J gave up 2 bases and V 2 bases, and 8 bases lay outside the gene matches. The CDR3 totals 16 residues. The CDR3 nucleotides are TGTGCCAGCAGTTACATATACGGGACAGCGAACTATGGCTACACCTTC. Translation: CASSYIYGTANYGYTF.